The T cell receptor beta chain described here comes from a study of CD8+ T cells in alopecia areata. cDNA serving as the sequencing template came from extracted, reverse transcribed RNA. Profiled with immunoSEQ multiplex PCR; TCRdb holds only in-frame clones, not every one. The table shows 20,000 to 30,000 clones, with around 56% occurring only once. Notes on this clone: Its antigen is not known.

Study results and caveats: Researchers reported that TCR sharing among patients proved less clear than in mice, possibly HLA-linked.

This clonotype was sampled from a human donor with alopecia areata. The sample comprised NKG2D-high CD8+ T cells sorted from blood.

Written as DNA, the CDR3 is TGTGCCATCAGTGAAACTAGCGGGACACAAGAGACCCAGTACTTC. As protein: CAISETSGTQETQYF. The rearrangement links TRBV10-3 to TRBJ2-5, with TRBD2 matching over 10 bases. V lost 3 bases and J lost 2; bases outside the gene matches: 3. Germline V gene sequence: CDR1 ENHRY, CDR2 SYGVKD. The CDR3 is made up of 15 amino acids.